The 10 T cell receptor beta chains below come from one sample, sequenced in a study of cytomegalovirus exposure and HLA in healthy donors. Sequenced by immunoSEQ multiplex PCR; TCRdb stores in-frame clones only, minus some. The table lists more than 300,000 clones, 70% to 90% of them singletons. The sequenced sample consisted of PBMCs. The receptor set was obtained from a woman younger than 35 in good health and CMV-seronegative.

This clone has a single count. CDR3 coding DNA: TGCGCCAGCAGCCAAGAAGTCAGGGGCTATGGCTACACCTTC. As protein: CASSQEVRGYGYTF. This chain connects TRBV4-1 to TRBJ1-2, with TRBD1 as a possible D gene (6 bases). The germline CDR1 and CDR2 sequences are MGHRA and YSYEKL. V shed 0 bases and J shed 4 bases, with 9 bases lying between them. The CDR3 spans 14 residues.

The V and J genes are TRBV28 and TRBJ1-4; 8 bases agree with TRBD1. The V segment lost 5 bases and the J segment 8 bases; nucleotides outside the gene matches: 10. Germline CDR1 is MDHEN and CDR2 is SYDVKM. The length of the CDR3 is 15 residues. CDR3: CASSPPQGGMEKLFF. The CDR3, as DNA: TGTGCCAGCAGTCCCCCACAGGGGGGTATGGAAAAACTGTTTTTT.

This rearrangement joins TRBV27 to TRBJ2-7, with a weak D call TRBD2 (7 bases). CDR3 length: 14 residues. Trimming shortened V by 3 bases and J by 6 bases, and 15 bases separated the two germline ends. CDR1 and CDR2 from the germline V gene are MNHEY and SMNVEV (reference sequence). The CDR3 region is CASSLREGGGEQYF. CDR3 coding DNA: TGTGCCAGCAGTTTGAGGGAGGGGGGCGGCGAGCAGTACTTC.

This rearrangement joins TRBV30 to TRBJ2-5; TRBD2 aligns across 11 bases. The V segment lost 3 bases and the J segment 10 bases; nucleotides outside the gene matches: 13. This CDR3 region has 15 residues. Germline V gives CDR1 GTSNPN, CDR2 SVGIG (reference sequence). The CDR3 DNA sequence: TGTGCCTGGAGGTCCTCCGGGCTAGCGGGGGGTAACCAGTACTTC. Protein product: CAWRSSGLAGGNQYF.

The chain links TRBV7-9 to TRBJ2-3; D is ambiguous. The germline gives CDR1 SEHNR, CDR2 FQNEAQ (reference sequence). Deletions cut 8 bases from V and 0 bases from J, with 12 bases between. This CDR3 has 14 amino acids. In DNA, the CDR3 is TGTGCCAGCCATAGATACCCTAGCACAGATACGCAGTATTTT. Translation: CASHRYPSTDTQYF.

J is TRBJ2-1 and V is TRBV5-1, with a tentative D call TRBD1 (5 bases). Per germline, CDR1 SGHRS and CDR2 YFSETQ. CDR3 size: 16 residues. V was clipped by 1 base and J by 4 bases, with 15 bases between them. CDR3 sequence reads: CASSLSLGVGYNEQFF. The CDR3 DNA follows: TGCGCCAGCAGCTTGTCGTTAGGGGTTGGGTACAATGAGCAGTTCTTC.

The genes are TRBV19 and TRBJ2-7, with TRBD2 identical over 7 bases. Germline loops: CDR1 LNHDA, CDR2 SQIVND (reference sequence). Germline trimming cut 5 bases from V and 3 bases from J; bases unmatched to any gene: 10. This CDR3 contains 15 residues. This CDR3 reads CASSLGSGILYEQYF. As DNA, the CDR3 is TGTGCCAGTAGTCTAGGAAGCGGGATACTCTACGAGCAGTACTTC.

The rearrangement links TRBV2 to TRBJ1-5; D may be TRBD1 (5 bases). V was cut by 5 bases and J by 1 base, with 9 bases left in between. The germline V gene encodes CDR1 SNHLY and CDR2 FYNNEI. The CDR3 is made up of 14 amino acids. The CDR3 spells CASSPGSSNQPQHF. The CDR3 coding sequence is TGTGCCAGCAGTCCAGGGTCGAGCAATCAGCCCCAGCATTTT.

The J gene is TRBJ2-1, the V gene TRBV9; 8 bases fit TRBD2. Trimming removed 4 bases from V and 9 bases from J; junction bases left unmatched: 15. CDR1 and CDR2 from the germline V gene are SGDLS and YYNGEE. This CDR3 comprises 16 residues. The CDR3 DNA follows: TGTGCCAGCAGCCCGAGTGGAAACGGGGGGGTCGGTGAGCAGTTCTTC. It codes for CASSPSGNGGVGEQFF.

V gene TRBV9 combines with J gene TRBJ1-1, with 10 bases identical to TRBD1. The CDR3 spans 16 residues. V shed 3 bases and J 3 bases; nucleotides not matched to a gene: 8. Germline V gene sequence: CDR1 SGDLS, CDR2 YYNGEE. The CDR3 region is CASSEGTGVSDTEAFF. The CDR3 DNA follows: TGTGCCAGCAGCGAGGGGACAGGGGTTAGTGACACTGAAGCTTTCTTT.